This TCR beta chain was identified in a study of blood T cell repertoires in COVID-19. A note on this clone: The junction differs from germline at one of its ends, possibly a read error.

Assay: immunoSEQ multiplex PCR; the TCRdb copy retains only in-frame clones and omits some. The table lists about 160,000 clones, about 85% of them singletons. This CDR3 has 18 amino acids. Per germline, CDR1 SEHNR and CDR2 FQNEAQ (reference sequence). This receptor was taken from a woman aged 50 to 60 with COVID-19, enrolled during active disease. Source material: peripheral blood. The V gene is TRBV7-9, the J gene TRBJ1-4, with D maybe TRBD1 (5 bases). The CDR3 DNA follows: TGTGCCAGCCGCTTAGGACAAAGAAGACAGAGGCCTAATGAAAAACTGTTTTTT. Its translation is CASRLGQRRQRPNEKLFF.